These T cell receptor beta chains were read from a single sample in a study of read filtering for tumor transcriptome and immune sequencing. TCRdb reprocessed the reads with MiXCR, giving one entry per CDR3 protein. The repertoire consists of 85,000 or so distinct CDR3 sequences, with 9% to 15% occurring once and the leading ten covering 15%. What was sequenced was a population of CD138-negative cells sorted from bone marrow. Every receptor here comes from a donor aged 40 or older with multiple myeloma. The CDR3 runs from the conserved cysteine through the conserved F or W. D genes are given only for firm matches. Rows give clone size only sometimes, using once, few, many, or a class for an expanded clone.

v_call: TRBV7-9; d_call: TRBD2; clone_size: many; j_call: TRBJ2-4; cdr3_nt: TGTGCCAGCAGCTTATCATCTGCACTTAGCGGGGGGCAGTACTTC; cdr3_aa: CASSLSSALSGGQYF
v_call: TRBV11-2; d_call: .; clone_size: few; j_call: TRBJ1-1; cdr3_nt: TGTGCCAGCAGCTCCCCCCTACGTGGAACTGAAACTTTCTTT; cdr3_aa: CASSSPLRGTETFF
v_call: TRBV5-1; d_call: .; clone_size: many; j_call: TRBJ2-5; cdr3_nt: TGCGCCAGCAGCTTGGGGGACTTGGAGGAGACCCAGTACTTC; cdr3_aa: CASSLGDLEETQYF
v_call: TRBV11-2; d_call: TRBD2; clone_size: .; j_call: TRBJ2-3; cdr3_nt: TGTGCCAGCAGTCCCCGACGGGGGGGCCCAGATACGCAGTATTTT; cdr3_aa: CASSPRRGGPDTQYF
v_call: TRBV9; d_call: TRBD2; clone_size: many; j_call: TRBJ2-1; cdr3_nt: TGTGCCAGCAGCGTATATGCTAGCGGGAGAAATGAGCAGTTCTTC; cdr3_aa: CASSVYASGRNEQFF
v_call: TRBV6-5; d_call: TRBD1; clone_size: many; j_call: TRBJ1-5; cdr3_nt: TGTGCCAGCAGTCGGGACAGGCTGAACAATCAGCCCCAGCATTTT; cdr3_aa: CASSRDRLNNQPQHF
v_call: TRBV2; d_call: .; clone_size: many; j_call: TRBJ2-3; cdr3_nt: TGTGCCAGCCGGGACTTGGGCGCAGATACGCAGTATTTT; cdr3_aa: CASRDLGADTQYF
v_call: TRBV7-3; d_call: .; clone_size: many; j_call: TRBJ2-1; cdr3_nt: TGTGCCAGCAGCTTAATGAGTGGGGAGGTCTACCATGAGCAGTTCTTC; cdr3_aa: CASSLMSGEVYHEQFF
v_call: TRBV7-3; d_call: .; clone_size: many; j_call: TRBJ2-2; cdr3_nt: TGTGCCAGCAGCTTAACGGCCATTCGGAACACCGGGGAGCTGTTTTTT; cdr3_aa: CASSLTAIRNTGELFF
v_call: TRBV3-1; d_call: .; clone_size: many; j_call: TRBJ1-5; cdr3_nt: TGTGCCAGCAGCCCGGGGGGGGGTTCCTATCAGCCCCAGCATTTT; cdr3_aa: CASSPGGGSYQPQHF
v_call: TRBV20-1; d_call: .; clone_size: many; j_call: TRBJ2-1; cdr3_nt: TGCAGTGCTAACCAGGGGATCGGCAATGAGCAGTTCTTC; cdr3_aa: CSANQGIGNEQFF
v_call: TRBV20-1; d_call: TRBD2; clone_size: .; j_call: TRBJ2-5; cdr3_nt: TGCAGTGCTAGAGATCTAACAGCGGGAGGCCAAGAGACCCAGTACTTC; cdr3_aa: CSARDLTAGGQETQYF
v_call: TRBV7-6; d_call: TRBD2; clone_size: many; j_call: TRBJ2-3; cdr3_nt: TGTGCCAGCAGCTTAGAAGTGAGCGGGAGGGCCCTGCCAGATACGCAGTATTTT; cdr3_aa: CASSLEVSGRALPDTQYF
v_call: TRBV28; d_call: TRBD1; clone_size: many; j_call: TRBJ2-1; cdr3_nt: TGTGCCAGCAGCCAGACAGGGGGCAATGGAAATGAGCAGTTCTTC; cdr3_aa: CASSQTGGNGNEQFF
v_call: TRBV29-1; d_call: TRBD2; clone_size: many; j_call: TRBJ2-3; cdr3_nt: TGCAGCGTTGAAGAGGGCGGGAGAGGAGATACGCAGTATTTT; cdr3_aa: CSVEEGGRGDTQYF
v_call: TRBV4-1; d_call: TRBD1; clone_size: .; j_call: TRBJ2-3; cdr3_nt: TGCGCCAGCAGCCCCGGACAGGGGGACCGGGGAGATACGCCGTATTTT; cdr3_aa: CASSPGQGDRGDTPYF
v_call: TRBV6-1; d_call: TRBD1; clone_size: few; j_call: TRBJ2-5; cdr3_nt: TGTGCCAGCAGACCTTCAGGGGGAGAGACCCAGTACTTC; cdr3_aa: CASRPSGGETQYF
v_call: TRBV7-7; d_call: .; clone_size: many; j_call: TRBJ2-2; cdr3_nt: TGTGCTAGCAGCCAAGGGCGAGGGGGGAACACCGGGGAGCTGTTTTTT; cdr3_aa: CASSQGRGGNTGELFF
v_call: TRBV18; d_call: .; clone_size: many; j_call: TRBJ2-7; cdr3_nt: TGTGCCAGCTCACCTCCCCAGGGCGAGCAGTACTTC; cdr3_aa: CASSPPQGEQYF
v_call: TRBV11-3; d_call: TRBD1; clone_size: many; j_call: TRBJ2-1; cdr3_nt: TGTGCCAGCAGGTCAAGACAGGGAACCTACAATGAGCAGTTCTTC; cdr3_aa: CASRSRQGTYNEQFF
v_call: TRBV4-2; d_call: TRBD1; clone_size: many; j_call: TRBJ2-7; cdr3_nt: TGTGCCAGCAGCCAAGATCGGGGACAGGCCCAACCCGAGCAGTACTTC; cdr3_aa: CASSQDRGQAQPEQYF
v_call: TRBV20-1; d_call: .; clone_size: many; j_call: TRBJ2-7; cdr3_nt: TGCAGTGCGGCTACTAGCATGAACTCCTACGAGCAGTACTTC; cdr3_aa: CSAATSMNSYEQYF
v_call: TRBV15; d_call: .; clone_size: many; j_call: TRBJ1-4; cdr3_nt: TGTGCCACCAGCAGAGAAGCCGCCGGGCCTGGAAAACTGTTTTTT; cdr3_aa: CATSREAAGPGKLFF
v_call: TRBV7-9; d_call: .; clone_size: many; j_call: TRBJ1-1; cdr3_nt: TGTGCCAGCAAGACAGCGGGAAACACTGAAGCTTTCTTT; cdr3_aa: CASKTAGNTEAFF
v_call: TRBV7-9; d_call: .; clone_size: .; j_call: TRBJ1-5; cdr3_nt: TGTGCCAGCAGCCCGATTGGTCAACAGCCCCAGCATTTT; cdr3_aa: CASSPIGQQPQHF
v_call: TRBV7-3; d_call: .; clone_size: many; j_call: TRBJ2-1; cdr3_nt: TGTGCCAGCAGCCCCCGCCGGTACAATGAGCAGTTCTTC; cdr3_aa: CASSPRRYNEQFF
v_call: TRBV10-3; d_call: .; clone_size: few; j_call: TRBJ1-5; cdr3_nt: TGTGCCATCAGTGAGGGGGGCCAACAGCCCCAGCATTTT; cdr3_aa: CAISEGGQQPQHF
v_call: TRBV13; d_call: .; clone_size: .; j_call: TRBJ2-3; cdr3_nt: TGTGCCGGCAGTAGAGGATTGACTAGCACAGATACGCAGTATTTT; cdr3_aa: CAGSRGLTSTDTQYF
v_call: TRBV19; d_call: .; clone_size: few; j_call: TRBJ2-1; cdr3_nt: TGTGCCAGTAGTGGCGAGGAGCTCTACAATGAGCAGTTCTTC; cdr3_aa: CASSGEELYNEQFF
v_call: TRBV7-9; d_call: TRBD1; clone_size: many; j_call: TRBJ2-1; cdr3_nt: TGTGCCAGCAGCTTTTGGGACAGAACGGGCAATGAGCAGTTCTTC; cdr3_aa: CASSFWDRTGNEQFF
v_call: TRBV7-9; d_call: TRBD2; clone_size: many; j_call: TRBJ2-5; cdr3_nt: TGTGCCAGCAGCCCGACTAGCGGGACCATCTCTGACTTC; cdr3_aa: CASSPTSGTISDF
v_call: TRBV5-1; d_call: .; clone_size: few; j_call: TRBJ2-7; cdr3_nt: TGCGCCAGCAGCCGACAGGATCTTGTGCCTGGCGAGCAGTACTTC; cdr3_aa: CASSRQDLVPGEQYF
v_call: TRBV19; d_call: TRBD2; clone_size: many; j_call: TRBJ2-1; cdr3_nt: TGTGCCAGTAGCGCGAGGACTAGCGGGAGGGCCGCCTACAATGAGCAGTTCTTC; cdr3_aa: CASSARTSGRAAYNEQFF
v_call: TRBV11-2; d_call: .; clone_size: many; j_call: TRBJ2-2; cdr3_nt: TGTGCCAGCAAGGGGGAGTCGGCCACCGGGGAGCTGTTTTTT; cdr3_aa: CASKGESATGELFF
v_call: TRBV28; d_call: .; clone_size: many; j_call: TRBJ2-1; cdr3_nt: TGTGCCAGCAGATCACCACCTGGCAATGAGCAGTTCTTC; cdr3_aa: CASRSPPGNEQFF
v_call: TRBV5-5; d_call: TRBD1; clone_size: many; j_call: TRBJ2-1; cdr3_nt: TGTGCCAGCAGCCCAAACAGGGGGCAGTACAATGAGCAGTTCTTC; cdr3_aa: CASSPNRGQYNEQFF
v_call: TRBV20-1; d_call: TRBD1; clone_size: many; j_call: TRBJ1-1; cdr3_nt: TGCAGTGCTACCCGGACAGGATGGGTAGGGACTGAAGCTTTCTTT; cdr3_aa: CSATRTGWVGTEAFF
v_call: TRBV4-1; d_call: .; clone_size: few; j_call: TRBJ2-7; cdr3_nt: TGCGCCAGCAGCCACCAATACGAGCAGTACTTC; cdr3_aa: CASSHQYEQYF
v_call: TRBV5-1; d_call: .; clone_size: many; j_call: TRBJ1-1; cdr3_nt: TGCGCCAGCAGCTTGGAGGTGAACACTGAAGCTTTCTTT; cdr3_aa: CASSLEVNTEAFF
v_call: TRBV11-3; d_call: TRBD2; clone_size: many; j_call: TRBJ2-3; cdr3_nt: TGTGCCAGCAGCTTTAGCGGGAGATGGACAGATACGCAGTATTTT; cdr3_aa: CASSFSGRWTDTQYF
v_call: TRBV5-1; d_call: TRBD1; clone_size: many; j_call: TRBJ2-4; cdr3_nt: TGCGCCAGCTCTTCCGGGACAGGGGTGAACATTCAGTACTTC; cdr3_aa: CASSSGTGVNIQYF